The following is a TCR beta chain sequence with its context. This clone has more than one count but fewer than ten. There is no known antigen for this receptor. Base qualities are missing; no much larger clone stands one base away. High-throughput TCRbeta CDR3 sequencing of frozen genomic DNA was performed by immunoSEQ, with PCR amplification, mapping, bias correction and internal controls included. Per the original workflow: Productive rearrangements were retained, and unique TCRbeta sequences were defined by the CDR3 nucleotide sequence together with the V and J gene. A sequence counted as donor-reactive only if the sequence showed at least 5-fold expansion in CFSE-low cells compared with unstimulated pre-transplant cells and had a frequency of at least 0.01%. To ensure at least 90% detection power, minimum frequency thresholds were set for each subject based on that subject's lowest-template unstimulated sample. Jensen-Shannon divergence between the top 1000 TCRbeta sequences post- versus pre-transplant served as the measure of repertoire turnover. Two-sided Fisher's exact tests were used to test for changes in the detection of donor-reactive sequences. TCRdb's version of the immuneACCESS table is confined to in-frame rearrangements and falls short of the full clone set. An unresolved V gene accounts for under half of the shortfall where checked; the remainder is of unknown origin. That table furnishes V, J and clone size, whereas the DNA furnished D and trimming. Present in this sample are 50,000 to 60,000 clones, 60% to 75% of which were seen just once. 7.5% to 10% of the sample belongs to the ten largest clones.

This sample was taken from a study of T cell clones after liver transplantation (dated by TCRdb to the late 2010s). Looking at the study overall: Samples were obtained from ITN030ST, a randomized trial in which withdrawal of immunosuppression was attempted within 2 years of liver transplantation. Donor-reactive T cell clones were identified using TCRbeta sequencing after a pre-transplant mixed lymphocyte reaction and were then followed in post-transplant blood. As an antigen-independent comparator for the donor-reactive sequences, third party-reactive TCRbeta sequences from pre-transplant MLRs were identified as well. Three of the eight recipients were HCV-positive; the others were transplanted for non-autoimmune, non-viral indications. No induction therapy was given to the subjects, and standard immunosuppression was administered until randomization at 12-24 months post-transplant. Tolerance was defined as complete immunosuppression withdrawal for at least one year with no rise in liver enzymes beyond twice the upper limit of normal. Blood samples were collected pre-transplant, pre-randomization before withdrawal, and post-randomization after either complete withdrawal or failed withdrawal. A cohort of 8 liver transplant recipients was studied, of whom 3 were classified as tolerant and 5 as non-tolerant.

Thawed unstimulated PBMCs were stained for CD3, CD4 and CD8 and FACS-sorted into CD3+CD4+ and CD3+CD8+ populations. Each of the 8 studied subjects was randomized to immunosuppression withdrawal. The Qiagen DNeasy Blood and Tissue Kit was used for isolation of genomic DNA. There are 16 amino acids in the CDR3, from cysteine to phenylalanine inclusive. The CDR3 DNA has 48 bases and is translated from base 1. Ends trimmed: V by 2 bases, J by 4 bases; bases unmatched to a gene: 6. The CDR1 and CDR2 encoded by the germline V gene are SGDLS and YYNGEE. Overall study results and their limits: In most of the 8 subjects, circulating donor-reactive CD4 TCRbeta sequences decreased significantly after transplant, regardless of tolerance or HCV status. Without allograft tissue specimens, donor-reactive T cells may have migrated into the graft rather than being deleted. Low numbers of available donor cells limited the measurable donor-reactive repertoire in two subjects. After accounting for repertoire turnover, donor-reactive detection was significantly reduced in 7 of 8 subjects for CD4 and 8 of 8 for CD8. Donor-reactive sequences declined more than third party-reactive ones, suggesting partial antigen-specific deletion unrelated to withdrawal success. The conclusions were considered preliminary, being limited by small, heterogeneous patient numbers and non-standardized post-transplant time points.

The chain uses TRBV9 and TRBJ2-1, with TRBD2 identical over 10 junction bases. The TCR was taken from a human patient who received a liver transplant. Following transplantation, part of the T cell population may be supplied by the graft donor rather than the patient. Sequenced here: CD4+ T cells from blood, sampled at the 22-month timepoint. The nucleotide sequence reads TGTGCCAGCAGCGTCTTTAGCGGGGGGCTTTACAATGAGCAGTTCTTC. It specifies CASSVFSGGLYNEQFF.